This record covers a single T cell receptor (beta chain). No antigen is known for it. MiXCR was run by TCRdb on the reads, yielding one entry per CDR3 protein. The profile shows roughly 500,000 distinct CDR3 sequences, roughly a third of them singletons. V gave up 1 base and J gave up 4 bases; unmatched junction bases: 3. The CDR3 consists of 15 residues. Germline lookup yields CDR1 SGHTA and CDR2 FQGNSA. This entry is derived from a study of T cell repertoires in cytomegalovirus infection. Study as a whole: The public TCR beta signatures pointed to both CMV infection and matching HLA type.

Source: cultured PBMCs, taken from culture after CMV antigen stimulation. The chain carries TRBV7-2 and TRBJ1-1; 10 bases fit TRBD1. The receptor's source is a human donor in good health (CMV status not recorded). Some clones in this sample may be carry-over from other donors' samples. CDR3 bases: TGTGCCAGCAGCTTAGGGCGGGACAGGGGCACTGAAGCTTTCTTT. This translates into CASSLGRDRGTEAFF.